A single sample is the source of the 24 T cell receptor beta chains below, sequenced in a study of shared clonotypes between healthy human individuals. TCRdb keeps only in-frame clones here, not all; method: immunoSEQ multiplex PCR. The sample contains about 1.4 million clones, roughly 96% of which appear only once. Material for sequencing was naive CD4+ T cells sorted from blood. The sample's subset: CD45RA+ positively selected. These receptors were taken from a man aged 25 to 45 in good health.

The chain combines TRBV9 with TRBJ2-3; D gene uncertain. This CDR3 comprises 15 residues. From germline, CDR1 is SGDLS and CDR2 YYNGEE. Trimming left V 3 bases short and J 3 bases short, with 14 bases between. The CDR3 is CASSEDGFQTDTQYF. CDR3 nucleotide sequence: TGTGCCAGCAGCGAGGACGGATTCCAAACAGATACGCAGTATTTT.

CDR3 nucleotides: TGCGCCAGCAGCTTCTTTTCTAGCGGGAGCTCCTACAATGAGCAGTTCTTC. This codes for CASSFFSSGSSYNEQFF. The chain recombines TRBV5-1 with TRBJ2-1, with 10 bases fitting TRBD2. The CDR3 loop spans 17 amino acids. The germline CDR1 and CDR2 sequences are SGHRS and YFSETQ. V gave up 2 bases and J gave up 0 bases; unmatched junction bases: 5.

The rearrangement links TRBV7-9 to TRBJ2-2; D is perhaps TRBD2 (5 bases). V was trimmed by 10 bases and J by 7 bases, leaving 7 bases between them. This CDR3 has 10 residues. CDR1 and CDR2 from the germline V gene are SEHNR and FQNEAQ (reference sequence). The CDR3 DNA follows: TGTGCCACCGCGGGCGGGGAGCTGTTTTTT. The encoded protein is CATAGGELFF.

This clone was seen just once. The CDR3 here is CASYVGLAGRTDTQYF. The CDR3 DNA follows: TGCGCCAGCTATGTCGGACTAGCGGGACGCACAGATACGCAGTATTTT. V usage is TRBV5-1 and J usage is TRBJ2-3; 12 nucleotides line up with TRBD2. V shed 7 bases, J shed 1 base, and the junction held 7 bases outside the gene matches. Germline V gives CDR1 SGHRS, CDR2 YFSETQ. The CDR3 covers 16 residues.

The chain uses TRBV7-6 and TRBJ1-5; unclear D gene. From germline, CDR1 is SGHVS and CDR2 FNYEAQ. V was shortened by 5 bases and J by 4 bases, with 9 bases between the two germline ends. CDR3 length: 13 residues. CDR3: CASSAGWNQPQHF. The DNA of the CDR3 is TGTGCCAGCAGCGCAGGATGGAATCAGCCCCAGCATTTT. Drawing the rest from reference TRBV7-6 and TRBJ1-5, the complete variable domain is GAGVSQSPRYKVTKRGQDVALRCDPISGHVSLYWYRQALGQGPEFLTYFNYEAQQDKSGLPNDRFSAERPEGSISTLTIQRTEQRDSAMYRCASSAGWNQPQHFGDGTRLSIL.

The chain joins TRBV7-2 to TRBJ2-3; TRBD1 agrees at 9 bases. V lost 5 bases, J lost 5 bases, and 14 bases stayed unmatched. This CDR3 comprises 17 residues. Germline CDR1 reads SGHTA; CDR2 reads FQGNSA. For the CDR3, the DNA is TGTGCCAGCAGCATACAGGGGGCTAGCGGATTGGGAGATACGCAGTATTTT. It is translated as CASSIQGASGLGDTQYF. The full variable domain, rest sourced from reference TRBV7-2 and TRBJ2-3, is GAGVSQSPSNKVTEKGKDVELRCDPISGHTALYWYRQSLGQGLEFLIYFQGNSAPDKSGLPSDRFSAERTGGSVSTLTIQRTQQEDSAVYLCASSIQGASGLGDTQYFGPGTRLTVL.

The chain employs TRBV14 and TRBJ2-3; D perhaps matches TRBD1 (6 bases). This CDR3 has 16 amino acids. Per germline, CDR1 SGHDN and CDR2 FVKESK. The V end was cut by 0 bases, the J end by 2 bases, with 12 bases between. The CDR3, as DNA: TGTGCCAGCAGCCAAGATTTCGGACAGAACACAGATACGCAGTATTTT. Protein sequence: CASSQDFGQNTDTQYF.

V and J are TRBV15 and TRBJ2-5; D gene ambiguous. CDR1 and CDR2 from the germline V gene are LNHNV and YYDKDF (reference sequence). Trimming cost V 0 bases and J 1 base, with 9 bases left between them. The length of the CDR3 is 15 residues. This CDR3 is CATSRDRVAQETQYF. DNA for the CDR3: TGTGCCACCAGCAGAGATCGGGTAGCCCAAGAGACCCAGTACTTC.

The chain has TRBV10-3 and TRBJ2-7; 8 nucleotides align to TRBD1. Germline CDR1 is ENHRY and CDR2 is SYGVKD. Trimming removed 6 bases from V and 0 bases from J; junction bases left unmatched: 10. The CDR3 spans 16 residues. The CDR3 spells CAIRDRVRVGSYEQYF. The CDR3, as DNA: TGTGCCATCAGGGACAGGGTCCGGGTGGGCTCCTACGAGCAGTACTTC.

The CDR3 region is CASSLFADEQFF. For the CDR3, the DNA is TGTGCCAGCAGCTTATTCGCCGATGAGCAGTTCTTC. The V call is TRBV7-6, the J call TRBJ2-1; D gene unclear. CDR3 length: 12 residues. V lost 2 bases and J lost 8, with 7 bases in between. The V gene's germline CDR1 is SGHVS and CDR2 FNYEAQ. Together with reference TRBV7-6 and TRBJ2-1, the CDR3 gives the full variable domain: GAGVSQSPRYKVTKRGQDVALRCDPISGHVSLYWYRQALGQGPEFLTYFNYEAQQDKSGLPNDRFSAERPEGSISTLTIQRTEQRDSAMYRCASSLFADEQFFGPGTRLTVL.

As to this clone: Other DNA sequences in the sample encode the same CDR3. The CDR3: CSVGGAYEQYF. CDR3 DNA sequence: TGCAGCGTTGGGGGGGCCTACGAGCAGTACTTC. The rearrangement uses TRBV29-1 and TRBJ2-7, with D possibly TRBD2 on 6 matching bases. This CDR3 has 11 residues. Trimming cost V 4 bases and J 2 bases, with 6 bases left between them. Germline values: CDR1 SQVTM, CDR2 ANQGSEA.

In the case of this clone: Other DNA sequences in the sample encode the same CDR3. This chain connects TRBV28 to TRBJ1-2; weak D call: TRBD1 (5 bases). The V end lost 2 bases, the J end lost 5 bases, and 9 bases lay between the germline ends. The germline gives CDR1 MDHEN, CDR2 SYDVKM. The CDR3 is made up of 13 amino acids. DNA for the CDR3: TGTGCCAGCAGTTTAGGACAAGTATATGGCTACACCTTC. Amino acids: CASSLGQVYGYTF.

The gene calls are TRBV28 and TRBJ2-7; possible D gene TRBD2, 6 bases. V lost 10 bases and J 1 base, leaving 17 bases between the germline ends. Germline CDR1 and CDR2: MDHEN and SYDVKM. The CDR3 runs to 14 residues. For the CDR3, the DNA is TGTGCCAAAACACCGGGGGAAGCGTCCTACGAGCAGTACTTC. Encoded protein: CAKTPGEASYEQYF.

This chain connects TRBV7-2 to TRBJ2-7; 9 nucleotides match TRBD1. Per germline, CDR1 SGHTA and CDR2 FQGNSA. The junction had 3 bases not matched to a gene; V was cut back by 6 bases and J by 3 bases. The CDR3 covers 13 residues. CDR3: CASRGGQGYEQYF. The CDR3 DNA reads TGTGCCAGCAGGGGGGGACAGGGCTACGAGCAGTACTTC.

This chain links TRBV28 with TRBJ1-1; D remains unclear. The ends were cut back, 6 bases at V and 0 bases at J, with 11 bases in the middle. Per germline, CDR1 MDHEN and CDR2 SYDVKM. The CDR3 is made up of 14 amino acids. CDR3 DNA sequence: TGTGCCAGCAGCTTACTTTCTATGAACACTGAAGCTTTCTTT. This encodes CASSLLSMNTEAFF.

This rearrangement joins TRBV28 to TRBJ2-7, with TRBD2 matching 12 bases. The V and J ends lost 5 bases and 0 bases, in that order; junction bases with no gene match: 5. The CDR3 is 16 amino acids. CDR1 MDHEN and CDR2 SYDVKM come from the germline V gene. CDR3: CASSPRTSGNSYEQYF. The CDR3 DNA reads as TGTGCCAGCAGTCCCAGGACTAGCGGGAACTCCTACGAGCAGTACTTC.

CDR3: CASTSGVAEAFF. CDR3 DNA sequence: TGTGCCAGCACCTCTGGGGTTGCTGAAGCTTTCTTT. This sequence joins TRBV28 and TRBJ1-1; D is undetermined. The CDR3 runs 12 residues. Trimming left V 7 bases short and J 6 bases short, with 12 bases between. Germline V CDR1 and CDR2: MDHEN, SYDVKM.

The rearrangement links TRBV6-1 to TRBJ1-1; possible D gene TRBD1, 5 bases. Germline CDR1 reads MNHNS; CDR2 reads SASEGT. The CDR3 has 14 residues. The ends were cut back, 8 bases at V and 4 bases at J, with 17 bases in the middle. The CDR3 sequence is CASDIAGVATEAFF. In DNA, the CDR3 is TGTGCCAGCGACATTGCGGGGGTTGCCACTGAAGCTTTCTTT.

The gene calls are TRBV2 and TRBJ2-1; 10 bases agree with TRBD2. Germline lookup yields CDR1 SNHLY and CDR2 FYNNEI. Trimming removed 4 bases from V and 8 bases from J; junction bases left unmatched: 8. The CDR3 extends over 15 amino acids. The CDR3 DNA is TGTGCCAGCAGTGTTGTTGTAGCGGGAGGTTATGAGCAGTTCTTC. This gives the protein CASSVVVAGGYEQFF.

The chain has TRBV28 and TRBJ2-7, with D unclear. This CDR3 region has 13 residues. Germline V gene sequence: CDR1 MDHEN, CDR2 SYDVKM. V shed 5 bases and J shed 0 bases, with 8 bases lying between them. The CDR3 DNA is TGTGCCAGCAGTGGCCCTTCCTCCTACGAGCAGTACTTC. This encodes CASSGPSSYEQYF. The complete variable domain, with remaining parts taken from reference TRBV28 and TRBJ2-7, reads DVKVTQSSRYLVKRTGEKVFLECVQDMDHENMFWYRQDPGLGLRLIYFSYDVKMKEKGDIPEGYSVSREKKERFSLILESASTNQTSMYLCASSGPSSYEQYFGPGTRLTVT.

This clone was counted only a few times. The CDR3 reads CAWSAQGNIQYF. The CDR3 nucleotides are TGTGCCTGGAGTGCACAGGGAAACATTCAGTACTTC. The chain uses TRBV30 and TRBJ2-4; possible D gene TRBD1, 6 bases. Germline values: CDR1 GTSNPN, CDR2 SVGIG (reference sequence). The V and J ends lost 1 base and 6 bases respectively, with 7 bases between them. The CDR3 is 12 residues long.

The chain employs TRBV5-4 and TRBJ1-1; D might be TRBD1 (5 bases). The CDR3 runs 12 residues. Per germline, CDR1 SGHNT and CDR2 YYREEE (reference sequence). Trimming pared 4 bases from V and 8 bases from J, leaving 12 bases between. The CDR3 protein is CASSLRTKEAFF. CDR3 nucleotide sequence: TGTGCCAGCAGCCTAAGGACAAAAGAAGCTTTCTTT.

This rearrangement joins TRBV18 to TRBJ2-5; D gene ambiguous. The V end lost 0 bases, the J end lost 4 bases, and 12 bases lay between the germline ends. This CDR3 has 15 residues. From germline, CDR1 is KGHSH and CDR2 LQKENI. The CDR3 DNA reads as TGTGCCAGCTCACCACCAACGTATATAGGAGAGACCCAGTACTTC. Amino acid sequence: CASSPPTYIGETQYF.

This clone showed up just a few times. V gene TRBV5-4 combines with J gene TRBJ2-3; 7 bases are a match to TRBD1. CDR1 is SGHNT, CDR2 YYREEE, per germline (reference sequence). The V and J ends lost 4 bases and 1 base, in that order; junction bases with no gene match: 0. This CDR3 is built from 13 residues. The CDR3 loop reads CASSDRGTDTQYF. CDR3 nucleotide sequence: TGTGCCAGCAGCGACAGGGGCACAGATACGCAGTATTTT.